Sequencing of this TCR beta chain was carried out in a study of identical twins. Study outcomes and limitations: Conclusions came from cross-sectional statistical analysis, not from following the same donors.

This clonotype was seen a few times. The antigen is unknown. From the 5' RACE reads, TCRdb called clonotypes with MiXCR, one entry per CDR3 protein. The data show 750,000 to 950,000 distinct CDR3 sequences, with roughly an eighth seen just once and about 1.5% held by the top ten. Germline V gives CDR1 DFQATT, CDR2 SNEGSKA (reference sequence). The CDR3 contains 12 residues. V shed 6 bases and J 5 bases; nucleotides not matched to a gene: 6. These data are also associated with another study on yellow fever vaccine responses in identical twins.

Sequenced: PBMCs. The V and J genes are TRBV20-1 and TRBJ2-5, with 7 bases lining up with TRBD2. This receptor was obtained from a woman between 18 and 29 years old in good health. The CDR3 DNA sequence: TGCAGTGCCGATAGCGGGTACGAGACCCAGTACTTC. Its translation: CSADSGYETQYF.